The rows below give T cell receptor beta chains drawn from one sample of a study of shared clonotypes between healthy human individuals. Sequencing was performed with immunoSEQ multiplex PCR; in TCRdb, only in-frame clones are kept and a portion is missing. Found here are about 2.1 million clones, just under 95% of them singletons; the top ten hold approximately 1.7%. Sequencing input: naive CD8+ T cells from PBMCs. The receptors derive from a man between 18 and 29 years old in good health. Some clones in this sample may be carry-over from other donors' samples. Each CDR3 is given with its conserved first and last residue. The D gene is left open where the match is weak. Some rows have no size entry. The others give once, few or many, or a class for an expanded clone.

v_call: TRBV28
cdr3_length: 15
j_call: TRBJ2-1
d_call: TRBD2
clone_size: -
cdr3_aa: CASSFLLAESDEQFF
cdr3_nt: TGTGCCAGCAGTTTCTTACTAGCGGAATCGGATGAGCAGTTCTTC

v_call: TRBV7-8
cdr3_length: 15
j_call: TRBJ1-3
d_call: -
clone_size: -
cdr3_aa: CASSPLVDSGNTIYF
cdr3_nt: TGTGCCAGCAGCCCCCTCGTAGATTCTGGAAACACCATATATTTT

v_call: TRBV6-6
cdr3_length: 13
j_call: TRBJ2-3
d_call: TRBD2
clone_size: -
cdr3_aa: CAGSSGRADTQYF
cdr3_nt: TGTGCCGGCTCTAGCGGGAGGGCAGATACGCAGTATTTT

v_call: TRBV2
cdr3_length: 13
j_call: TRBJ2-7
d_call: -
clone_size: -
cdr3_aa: CASSEEPRGEQYF
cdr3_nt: TGTGCCAGCAGTGAAGAACCCCGGGGCGAGCAGTACTTC

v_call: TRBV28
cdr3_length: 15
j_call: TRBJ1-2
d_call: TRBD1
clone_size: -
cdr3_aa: CASSLSRGKGYGYTF
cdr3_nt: TGTGCCAGCAGTTTATCCAGGGGGAAGGGCTATGGCTACACCTTC

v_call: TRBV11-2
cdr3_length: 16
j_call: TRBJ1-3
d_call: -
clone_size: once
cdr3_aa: CASSLWPRGPGNTIYF
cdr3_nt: TGTGCCAGCAGCTTGTGGCCGCGGGGGCCTGGAAACACCATATATTTT

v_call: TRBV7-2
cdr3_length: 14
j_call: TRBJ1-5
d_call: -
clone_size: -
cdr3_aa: CASSLVLGAGPQHF
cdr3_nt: TGTGCCAGCAGCTTAGTTCTGGGGGCTGGGCCCCAGCATTTT

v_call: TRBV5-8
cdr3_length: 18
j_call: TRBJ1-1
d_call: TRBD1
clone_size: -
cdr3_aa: CASSHDDRVNWESTEAFF
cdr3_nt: TGTGCCAGCAGCCACGATGACAGGGTTAACTGGGAGAGCACTGAAGCTTTCTTT

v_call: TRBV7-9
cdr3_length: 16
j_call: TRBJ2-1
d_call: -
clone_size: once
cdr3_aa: CASSRGRRISYNEQFF
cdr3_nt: TGTGCCAGCAGCCGAGGGAGGAGGATCTCCTACAATGAGCAGTTCTTC

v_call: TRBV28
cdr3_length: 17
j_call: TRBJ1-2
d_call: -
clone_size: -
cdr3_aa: CASSGMSEQERRDGYTF
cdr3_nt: TGTGCCAGCAGTGGCATGAGCGAACAGGAGCGGCGCGATGGCTACACCTTC

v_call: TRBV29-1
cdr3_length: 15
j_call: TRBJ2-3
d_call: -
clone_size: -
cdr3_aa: CSALGTVASTDTQYF
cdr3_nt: TGCAGCGCCCTAGGGACCGTTGCTAGCACAGATACGCAGTATTTT

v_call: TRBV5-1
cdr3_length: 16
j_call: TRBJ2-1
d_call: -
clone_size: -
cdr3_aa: CASSLAPDNSYNEQFF
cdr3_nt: TGCGCCAGCAGCTTGGCCCCGGATAACTCCTACAATGAGCAGTTCTTC

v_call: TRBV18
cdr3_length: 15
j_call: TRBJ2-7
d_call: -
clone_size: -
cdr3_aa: CASSSPVSGYYEQYF
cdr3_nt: TGTGCCAGCTCCTCCCCGGTTAGCGGATACTACGAGCAGTACTTC

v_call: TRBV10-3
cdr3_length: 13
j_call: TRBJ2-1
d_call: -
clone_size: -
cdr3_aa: CAISDWTDNEQFF
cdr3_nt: TGTGCCATCAGCGATTGGACAGACAATGAGCAGTTCTTC

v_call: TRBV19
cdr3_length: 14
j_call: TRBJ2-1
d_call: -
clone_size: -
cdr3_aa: CAISGGHNYNEQFF
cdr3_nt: TGTGCCATTAGCGGCGGGCACAACTACAATGAGCAGTTCTTC

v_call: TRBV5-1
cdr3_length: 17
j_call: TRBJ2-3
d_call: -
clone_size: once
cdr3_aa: CASSNRLPAGVTDTQYF
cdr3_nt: TGCGCCAGCAGCAACCGGCTCCCAGCTGGGGTCACAGATACGCAGTATTTT

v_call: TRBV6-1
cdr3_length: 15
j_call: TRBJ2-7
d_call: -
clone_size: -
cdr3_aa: CASKIRGLTSYEQYF
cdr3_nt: TGTGCCAGCAAAATCAGGGGACTTACGAGTTACGAGCAGTACTTC

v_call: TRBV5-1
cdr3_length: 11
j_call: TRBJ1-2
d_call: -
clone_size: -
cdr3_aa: CASSADYGYTF
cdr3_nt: TGCGCCAGCAGCGCCGACTATGGCTACACCTTC

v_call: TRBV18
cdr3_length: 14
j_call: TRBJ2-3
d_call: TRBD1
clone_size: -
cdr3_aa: CASSSGGSTDTQYF
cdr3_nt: TGTGCCAGCTCCTCAGGGGGCAGCACAGATACGCAGTATTTT

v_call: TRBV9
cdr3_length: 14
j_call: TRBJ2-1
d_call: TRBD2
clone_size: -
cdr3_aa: CASSVVGTTNEQFF
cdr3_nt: TGTGCCAGCAGCGTAGTCGGGACTACTAATGAGCAGTTCTTC

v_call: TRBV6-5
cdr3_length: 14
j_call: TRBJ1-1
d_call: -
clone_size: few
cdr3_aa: CASSPLWGDTEAFF
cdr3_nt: TGTGCCAGCAGTCCCCTCTGGGGGGACACTGAAGCTTTCTTT

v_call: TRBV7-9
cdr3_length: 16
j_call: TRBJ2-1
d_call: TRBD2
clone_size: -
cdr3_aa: CASSPQTSGLNNEQFF
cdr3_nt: TGTGCCAGCAGCCCGCAGACTAGCGGGCTAAACAATGAGCAGTTCTTC

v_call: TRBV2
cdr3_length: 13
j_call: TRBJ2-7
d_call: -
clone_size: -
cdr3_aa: CASSASTRYEQYF
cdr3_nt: TGTGCCAGCAGTGCTTCTACAAGGTACGAGCAGTACTTC

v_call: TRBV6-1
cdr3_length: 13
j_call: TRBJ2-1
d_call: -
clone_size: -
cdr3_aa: CASRDLLYDEQFF
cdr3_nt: TGTGCCAGCCGGGACTTATTATACGATGAGCAGTTCTTC

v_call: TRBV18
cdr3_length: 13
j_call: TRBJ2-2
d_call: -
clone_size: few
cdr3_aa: CASSPGRTGELFF
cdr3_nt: TGTGCCAGCTCACCGGGGAGAACCGGGGAGCTGTTTTTT

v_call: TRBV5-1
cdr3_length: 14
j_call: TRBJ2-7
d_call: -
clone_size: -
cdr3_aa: CASSLGSGPYEQYF
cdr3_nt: TGCGCCAGCAGCTTGGGGTCGGGTCCCTACGAGCAGTACTTC

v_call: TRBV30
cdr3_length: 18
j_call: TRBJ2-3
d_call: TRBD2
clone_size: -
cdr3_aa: CAWSVPGLAGGTTDTQYF
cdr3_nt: TGTGCCTGGAGTGTACCGGGACTAGCGGGTGGGACCACAGATACGCAGTATTTT

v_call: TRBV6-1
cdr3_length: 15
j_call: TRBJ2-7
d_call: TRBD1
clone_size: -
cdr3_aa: CASREGQGPSYEQYF
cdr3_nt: TGTGCCAGCAGGGAGGGACAGGGCCCTTCCTACGAGCAGTACTTC

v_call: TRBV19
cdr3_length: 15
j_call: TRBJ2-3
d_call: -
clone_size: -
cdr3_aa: CASSIGGSNTDTQYF
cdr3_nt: TGTGCCAGTAGTATAGGTGGGTCGAACACAGATACGCAGTATTTT

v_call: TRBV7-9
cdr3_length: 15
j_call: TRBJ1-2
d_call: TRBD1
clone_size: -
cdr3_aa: CASSLGTGNNYGYTF
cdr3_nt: TGTGCCAGCAGCCTAGGGACAGGGAATAACTATGGCTACACCTTC

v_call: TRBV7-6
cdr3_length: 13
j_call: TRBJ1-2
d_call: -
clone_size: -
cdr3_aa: CASSPGSNYGYTF
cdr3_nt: TGTGCCAGCAGCCCAGGGTCCAACTATGGCTACACCTTC

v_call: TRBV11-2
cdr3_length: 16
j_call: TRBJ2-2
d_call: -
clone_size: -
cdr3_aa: CASSSIGELNTGELFF
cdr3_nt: TGTGCCAGCAGCTCGATAGGGGAGTTGAACACCGGGGAGCTGTTTTTT

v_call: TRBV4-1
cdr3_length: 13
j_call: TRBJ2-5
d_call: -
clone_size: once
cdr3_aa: CASSQNRRETQYF
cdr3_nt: TGCGCCAGCAGCCAAAACAGGAGGGAGACCCAGTACTTC

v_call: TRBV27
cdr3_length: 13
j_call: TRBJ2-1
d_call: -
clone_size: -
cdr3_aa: CASSPLGVSEQFF
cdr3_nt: TGTGCCAGCAGCCCCCTAGGGGTCTCTGAGCAGTTCTTC

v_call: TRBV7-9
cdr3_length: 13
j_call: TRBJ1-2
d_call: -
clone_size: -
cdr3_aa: CASSLDRADGYTF
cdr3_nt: TGTGCCAGCAGCTTAGACAGGGCGGATGGCTACACCTTC

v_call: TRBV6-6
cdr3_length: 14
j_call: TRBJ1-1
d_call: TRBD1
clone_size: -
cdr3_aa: CASSSRTGETEAFF
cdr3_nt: TGTGCCAGCAGCAGTAGGACAGGGGAAACTGAAGCTTTCTTT

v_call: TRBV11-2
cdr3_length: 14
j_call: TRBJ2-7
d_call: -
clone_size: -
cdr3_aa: CASSLHNFPYEQYF
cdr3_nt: TGTGCCAGCAGCTTACACAACTTCCCCTACGAGCAGTACTTC

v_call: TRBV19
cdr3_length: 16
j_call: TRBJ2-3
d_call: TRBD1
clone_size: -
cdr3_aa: CASSIRGQGAKDTQYF
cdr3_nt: TGTGCCAGTAGTATTCGGGGACAGGGGGCCAAAGATACGCAGTATTTT

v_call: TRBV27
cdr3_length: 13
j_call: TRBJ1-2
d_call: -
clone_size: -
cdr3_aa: CASSYFLGYGYTF
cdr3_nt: TGTGCCAGCAGTTATTTTCTAGGATATGGCTACACCTTC

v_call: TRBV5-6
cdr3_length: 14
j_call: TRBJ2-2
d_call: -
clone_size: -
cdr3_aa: CASSLAADTGELFF
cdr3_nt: TGTGCCAGCAGCTTGGCGGCAGACACCGGGGAGCTGTTTTTT

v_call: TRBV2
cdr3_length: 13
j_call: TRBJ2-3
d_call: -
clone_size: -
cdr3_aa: CASRYSLADTQYF
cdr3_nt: TGTGCCAGCCGGTACAGTCTCGCAGATACGCAGTATTTT

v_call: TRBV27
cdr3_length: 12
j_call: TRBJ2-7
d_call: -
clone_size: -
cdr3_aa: CATGGSSYEQYF
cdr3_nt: TGTGCCACTGGCGGGTCCTCCTACGAGCAGTACTTC

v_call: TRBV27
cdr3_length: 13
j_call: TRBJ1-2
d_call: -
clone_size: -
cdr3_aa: CATSTGGIHGYTF
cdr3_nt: TGTGCCACTTCTACTGGGGGGATCCATGGCTACACCTTC

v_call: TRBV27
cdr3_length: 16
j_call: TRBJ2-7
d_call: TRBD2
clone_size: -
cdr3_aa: CASSLLSREGPYEQYF
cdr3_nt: TGTGCCAGCAGTTTATTATCGCGGGAGGGCCCCTACGAGCAGTACTTC

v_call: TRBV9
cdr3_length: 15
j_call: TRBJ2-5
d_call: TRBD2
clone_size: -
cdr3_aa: CASSVASGSGETQYF
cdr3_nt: TGTGCCAGCAGCGTAGCCAGCGGGAGTGGAGAGACCCAGTACTTC